This TCR beta chain stems from a study of PD-L1 blockade in urothelial cancer. Whole-study findings and limits: Tumor-associated clones in blood expanded more at 3 weeks in durable-benefit patients.

Details on this clone: What it binds is unknown.

The method was immunoSEQ multiplex PCR; TCRdb's version includes in-frame clones alone and lacks a portion of them. The sample contains about 100,000 clones, about 85% of which appear only once. The material was PBMCs, obtained around atezolizumab (anti-PD-L1) treatment. The TCR sequence derives from a man in his fifties with urothelial cancer.

CDR3 residues: CASSLGQGARGYTF. CDR3 DNA sequence: TGTGCCAGCAGCTTAGGACAGGGGGCGCGAGGCTACACCTTC. The chain combines TRBV13 with TRBJ1-2; 9 positions match TRBD1. Germline lookup yields CDR1 PRHDT and CDR2 FYEKMQ (reference sequence). The CDR3 is 14 amino acids. The junction had 4 bases not matched to a gene; V was cut back by 0 bases and J by 8 bases.